The source of this TCR beta chain is a study of blood T cells in healthy people across ages. Study summary: There was about one barcoded beta molecule captured by template switching per two T cells.

The CDR3 covers 13 residues. The V gene lost 3 bases and the J gene lost 9 bases, with 15 bases spanning the gap. CDR1 and CDR2 from the germline V gene are DFQATT and SNEGSKA (reference sequence). Notes on the study in general: Estimated diversity, derived from one million T cells, was regarded as an underestimate. The recorded TCR beta diversity per million T cells decreased in a roughly linear manner with age.

The use of a sample-barcoded 5' primer and a J-beta primer mix characterized a second PCR of roughly 7 to 11 cycles. Tags on each cDNA molecule came from a template-switch adaptor with 12 random nucleotides. MiXCR was run by TCRdb on the 5' RACE reads, yielding one entry per CDR3 protein. The sample includes 1.5 million to 2 million distinct CDR3 sequences, about 35% of them seen just once. With regard to this clonotype: The target antigen is unknown.

The sample was blood. The V and J genes are TRBV20-1 and TRBJ2-1; D is perhaps TRBD1 (6 bases). The source is a woman aged 25-40 years in good health. The CDR3 loop is CSASNRVNGEQFF. In DNA, the CDR3 is TGCAGTGCTAGCAACAGGGTTAACGGTGAGCAGTTCTTC.